Given below is one T cell receptor beta chain in context. In the original workflow: By means of reference gene primer amplification, nucleated cell counts were estimated. Sequenced by immunoSEQ multiplex PCR; TCRdb stores in-frame clones only, minus some. The DNA was the basis for D and trimming; V, J and clone size are from that table. Seen here are about 170,000 clones, about 86% observed once, and the top ten hold around a fifth. The data were taken from a study of blood T cell repertoires in COVID-19. At the level of the study: The study drew acute and convalescent COVID-19 samples from the United States, Italy and Spain. T cells, B-cell-depleted T cells, or PBMCs supplied cDNA or gDNA.

This receptor was obtained from an older woman who had recovered from COVID-19. The sample comprised peripheral blood.

CDR3 bases: TGTGCCAGCAGTTTACGGGACAGAAGTAATGAAAAACTGTTTTTT. Translating gives CASSLRDRSNEKLFF. This sequence joins TRBV27 and TRBJ1-4, with TRBD1 matching 7 bases. There are 15 residues in the CDR3. V lost 2 bases, J lost 4 bases, and 4 bases stayed unmatched. Germline loops: CDR1 MNHEY, CDR2 SMNVEV (reference sequence).